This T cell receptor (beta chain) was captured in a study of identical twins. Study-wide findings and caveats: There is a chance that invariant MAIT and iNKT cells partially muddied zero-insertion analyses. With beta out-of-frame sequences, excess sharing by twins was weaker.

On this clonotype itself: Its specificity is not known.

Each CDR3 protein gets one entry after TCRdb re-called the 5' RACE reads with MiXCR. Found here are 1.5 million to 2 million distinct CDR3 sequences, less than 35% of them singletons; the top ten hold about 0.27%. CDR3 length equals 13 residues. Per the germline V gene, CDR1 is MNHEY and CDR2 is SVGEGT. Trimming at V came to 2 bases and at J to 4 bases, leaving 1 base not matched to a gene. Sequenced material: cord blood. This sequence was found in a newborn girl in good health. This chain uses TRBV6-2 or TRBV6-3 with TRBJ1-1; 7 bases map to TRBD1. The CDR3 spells CASSYGDSTEAFF. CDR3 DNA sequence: TGTGCCAGCAGTTACGGGGACAGCACTGAAGCTTTCTTT.